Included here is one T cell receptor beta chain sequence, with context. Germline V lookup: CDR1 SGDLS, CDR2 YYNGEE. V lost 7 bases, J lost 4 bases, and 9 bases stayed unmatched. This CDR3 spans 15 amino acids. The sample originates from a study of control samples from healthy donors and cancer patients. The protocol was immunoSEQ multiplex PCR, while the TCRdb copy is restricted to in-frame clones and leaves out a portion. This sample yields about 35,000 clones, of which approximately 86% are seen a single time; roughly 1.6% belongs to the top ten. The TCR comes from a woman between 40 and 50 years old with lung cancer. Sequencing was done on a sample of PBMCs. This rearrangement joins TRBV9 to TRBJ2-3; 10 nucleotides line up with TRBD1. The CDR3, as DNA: TGTGCCAGCGTCCCGGGACAGGGGCGGCCAGATACGCAGTATTTT. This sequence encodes CASVPGQGRPDTQYF.